This passage covers 3 T cell receptor beta chains from one sample sequenced in a study of blood T cell repertoires in COVID-19. The table came from immunoSEQ multiplex PCR; TCRdb's copy has only in-frame clones and leaves some out. The repertoire consists of about 240,000 clones, with around 83% occurring once and the leading ten covering about 3.2%. Sequencing was carried out using peripheral blood. The receptor source for this set is a woman under 30 with acute or convalescent COVID-19.

The gene calls are TRBV7-9 and TRBJ1-2; 8 bases are shared with TRBD1. J lost 6 bases, V lost 4 bases, and 1 base had no gene match. The CDR3 has 12 amino acids. The germline CDR1 and CDR2 sequences are SEHNR and FQNEAQ (reference sequence). In DNA form, the CDR3 reads TGTGCCAGCAGCTCGACAGGGGATGGCTACACCTTC. Its translation: CASSSTGDGYTF. Full variable domain (rest looked up from reference TRBV7-9 and TRBJ1-2): DTGVSQNPRHKITKRGQNVTFRCDPISEHNRLYWYRQTLGQGPEFLTYFQNEAQLEKSRLLSDRFSAERPKGSFSTLEIQRTEQGDSAMYLCASSSTGDGYTFGSGTRLTVV.

This chain joins TRBV5-4 and TRBJ1-2; tentative D call: TRBD1 (5 bases). This CDR3 spans 14 amino acids. Germline values: CDR1 SGHNT, CDR2 YYREEE (reference sequence). Trimming stripped 5 bases from V and 6 bases from J, with 17 bases between. The CDR3 DNA is TGTGCCAGCAGACATTGGGGGGGTATCGATGGCTACACCTTC. This codes for CASRHWGGIDGYTF.

This clone came up a few times. V gene TRBV6-2 or TRBV6-3 combines with J gene TRBJ2-2; a weak D match, TRBD2 (5 bases). Trimming removed 2 bases from V and 0 bases from J, with 10 bases in between. CDR3 length equals 16 residues. Germline V gives CDR1 MNHEY, CDR2 SVGEGT. The CDR3 DNA reads as TGTGCCAGCAGTTACGTCAGCGGCGCGAACACCGGGGAGCTGTTTTTT. Translating it yields CASSYVSGANTGELFF.